The 32 T cell receptor beta chains reported below all come from one sample, sequenced in a study of identical twins' blood T cells (dated by TCRdb to 2012 to 2015). Library creation used 5' RACE. TCRdb shows the sequencer as Illumina Genome Analyzer IIx. The public sequencing data were trimmed at Q25 with fastp and processed into clonotypes with MiXCR by TCRdb, which kept only in-frame beta chains. All rows with the same CDR3 protein become a single entry with the most common DNA and genes. The sample table holds 300,000 to 400,000 distinct CDR3 sequences, of which over 25% were seen once. Roughly 5.5% of the sample goes to the ten largest clones. Sequenced material: PBMCs. The receptors come from a woman between 18 and 55 years old in good health.

Remarks on this clonotype: A much larger clone sits a single nucleotide away, making a read error possible. This rearrangement joins TRBV7-8 to TRBJ2-7; no clear D gene. There are 14 residues in the CDR3. The germline V gene encodes CDR1 SGHVS and CDR2 FQNEAQ. The CDR3 DNA reads TGTGCCAGCAACACCGAGGCTAGTTCCTACGAGCATTACTTC. Protein sequence: CASNTEASSYEHYF.

This CDR3 reads CASSLWLAGPTSTDTQYF. DNA for the CDR3: TGTGCCAGCAGCTTGTGGCTAGCGGGACCAACAAGCACAGATACGCAGTATTTT. The V call is TRBV7-7, the J call TRBJ2-3; the match to TRBD2 covers 9 bases. The ends lost 3 bases at V and 0 bases at J; junction bases unmatched: 10. This CDR3 region has 18 residues. In germline, CDR1 is SSHAT, CDR2 FNYEAQ (reference sequence).

Only a few counts were recorded for this clonotype. The gene calls are TRBV6-7 and TRBJ1-4; tentatively, D is TRBD1 (5 bases). TRBV6-7 is identified as an open reading frame with a role that is uncertain. The germline V and J ends were trimmed by 7 bases and 4 bases, with 16 bases remaining between them. The CDR3 is 15 amino acids. CDR3 DNA sequence: TGTGCCAGCACCCCGGGGGACTGCGATAATGAAAAACTGTTTTTT. Translating gives CASTPGDCDNEKLFF.

V gene TRBV12-5 combines with J gene TRBJ2-1, with 10 bases matching TRBD2. Looked up from germline, CDR1 is LGHNT and CDR2 is FRNRAP. The CDR3 covers 16 residues. After removal of 7 bases from V and 7 bases from J, the junction contained 13 bases not matched to a gene. CDR3 DNA sequence: TGTGCTAGTGCCGATACCGGGACTAGCGCAGGTAATGAGCAGTTCTTC. Translated: CASADTGTSAGNEQFF.

This clonotype turned up a few times. The V and J genes are TRBV29-1 and TRBJ1-3; a weak D match, TRBD1 (6 bases). Germline loops: CDR1 SQVTM, CDR2 ANQGSEA. Deletions cut 5 bases from V and 0 bases from J, with 11 bases between. The CDR3 extends over 14 amino acids. DNA for the CDR3: TGCAGCGTTTCAGGACAGCTCTCTGGAAACACCATATATTTT. As protein: CSVSGQLSGNTIYF.

The chain carries TRBV27 and TRBJ1-1, with D possibly being TRBD1 (6 bases). Per germline, CDR1 MNHEY and CDR2 SMNVEV (reference sequence). CDR3 length: 14 residues. Trimming left V 2 bases short and J 3 bases short, with 10 bases between. CDR3 nucleotide sequence: TGTGCCAGCAGTTTAAGGGGGTTCGACACTGAAGCTTTCTTT. Translation gives CASSLRGFDTEAFF.

This clonotype was seen ten or more times. The chain couples TRBV29-1 to TRBJ1-2, with D unclear. Germline assignment: CDR1 SQVTM and CDR2 ANQGSEA. The CDR3 runs to 14 residues. With 0 bases removed from V and 4 bases from J, the gap between germline ends came to 12 bases. DNA for the CDR3: TGCAGCGTTGAAGATCTTGAGGGAACCTATGGCTACACCTTC. This encodes CSVEDLEGTYGYTF.

CDR3 loop: CASSQEGDTIYF. DNA of the CDR3: TGTGCCAGCAGCCAAGAGGGGGACACCATATATTTT. V usage is TRBV3-1 and J usage is TRBJ1-3, with D perhaps matching TRBD1 (5 bases). The CDR3 length is 12 residues. V gave up 0 bases and J gave up 8 bases, with 5 bases separating them. The germline V gene has CDR1 LGHDT and CDR2 YNNKEL (reference sequence).

To note about this clonotype: At one end the junction does not follow the germline gene, possibly because of a read error. The chain combines TRBV12-5 with TRBJ2-1, with D perhaps TRBD1 (6 bases). The CDR3 totals 15 residues. From germline, CDR1 is LGHNT and CDR2 FRNRAP. The CDR3 DNA reads TGTGCTAATGGTTTGTGCACAGGGCGATGCGATGAGCAGTTCTTC. It codes for CANGLCTGRCDEQFF. Combining the CDR3 with reference TRBV12-5 and TRBJ2-1 gives the whole variable domain DARVTQTPRHKVTEMGQEVTMRCQPILGHNTVFWYRQTMMQGLELLAYFRNRAPLDDSGMPKDRFSAEMPDATLATLKIQPSEPRDSAVYFCANGLCTGRCDEQFFGPGTRLTVL.

The CDR3 spells CASKFRETSGVANNSPLHF. CDR3 coding DNA: TGTGCCAGCAAGTTTAGGGAAACTTCGGGGGTGGCAAATAATTCACCCCTCCACTTT. This chain uses TRBV27 with TRBJ1-6, with D perhaps matching TRBD1 (5 bases). This CDR3 has 19 amino acids. Germline V gene data show CDR1 as MNHEY and CDR2 as SMNVEV (reference sequence). Trimming cost V 7 bases and J 5 bases, with 27 bases left between them.

This clonotype was observed a handful of times. The rearrangement links TRBV7-2 to TRBJ2-1, with 13 nucleotides matching TRBD2. The CDR3 is made up of 14 amino acids. CDR1 is SGHTA and CDR2 is FQGNSA in the germline V gene. The V segment lost 6 bases and the J segment 9 bases; nucleotides outside the gene matches: 5. The CDR3 loop is CASRDGLAGAEQFF. The CDR3 bases are TGTGCCAGCAGAGATGGACTAGCGGGAGCTGAGCAGTTCTTC.

Concerning this clonotype: A single base separates this from a much larger clone, so it may be a read error. CDR3 sequence reads: CSVGWQNTGELLF. Here the CDR3 DNA reads TGCAGCGTTGGATGGCAGAACACCGGGGAGCTGCTTTTT. The rearrangement links TRBV29-1 to TRBJ2-2, with D possibly matching TRBD2 (5 bases). The CDR3 consists of 13 residues. Germline V lookup: CDR1 SQVTM, CDR2 ANQGSEA.

This clonotype occurred many times. The CDR3 spells CSVTGSGTEAFF. CDR3 DNA: TGCAGTGTCACAGGGTCGGGCACTGAAGCTTTCTTT. The genes are TRBV20-1 and TRBJ1-1; TRBD1 might be the D (6 bases). CDR1 is DFQATT and CDR2 is SNEGSKA in the germline V gene (reference sequence). V shed 7 bases and J shed 4 bases, with 13 bases lying between them. The length of the CDR3 is 12 residues.

CDR3 coding DNA: TGCGCCAGCAGCTTTCTCCAGGGGACAGGGAAAGCTTTCTTT. It encodes CASSFLQGTGKAFF. This chain connects TRBV5-1 to TRBJ1-1; 9 bases fit TRBD1. The CDR3 length is 14 residues. V shed 2 bases, J shed 9 bases, and the junction held 8 bases outside the gene matches. The V gene's germline CDR1 is SGHRS and CDR2 YFSETQ.

This chain connects TRBV6-1 to TRBJ2-2, with D hard to call. The CDR3 spans 11 residues. V lost 6 bases to trimming and J lost 6 bases, with 5 bases between them. Looked up from germline, CDR1 is MNHNS and CDR2 is SASEGT. The chain's CDR3 is CASSDPGELFF. The CDR3 DNA reads TGTGCCAGCAGCGATCCCGGGGAGCTGTTTTTT.

This clonotype appeared many times. This chain uses TRBV6-5 with TRBJ1-4; 8 nucleotides match TRBD1. The CDR3 loop spans 15 amino acids. The V and J ends lost 2 bases and 8 bases, in that order; junction bases with no gene match: 7. Germline CDR1 and CDR2: MNHEY and SVGAGI. The DNA of the CDR3 is TGTGCCAGCAGTTACAGAGGACAGGGTCAAGAAAAACTGTTTTTT. It specifies CASSYRGQGQEKLFF.

The V call is TRBV6-5, the J call TRBJ1-2; possibly TRBD1 for D (5 bases). With 2 bases removed from V and 2 bases from J, the gap between germline ends came to 6 bases. The CDR3 runs 13 residues. Germline V gene lookup returns CDR1 MNHEY and CDR2 SVGAGI. The CDR3 DNA follows: TGTGCCAGCAGTTACGGGGACAACTATGGCTACACCTTC. Amino acid sequence: CASSYGDNYGYTF.

The J gene is TRBJ2-7, the V gene TRBV29-1; possibly TRBD1 for D (5 bases). The germline gives CDR1 SQVTM, CDR2 ANQGSEA. The CDR3 totals 14 residues. V dropped 7 bases and J dropped 6 bases, with 22 bases sitting between them. The CDR3 DNA reads as TGCAGCGCTGTCCCCGACAGAAACACCGGCGAGCAGTACTTC. It encodes CSAVPDRNTGEQYF.

This clonotype was picked up a small number of times. The genes are TRBV5-1 and TRBJ2-2; D is uncertain. This CDR3 contains 13 residues. The V and J ends lost 4 bases and 7 bases respectively, with 11 bases between them. Germline V gives CDR1 SGHRS, CDR2 YFSETQ. The CDR3 nucleotides are TGCGCCAGCAGCGTAGTGAAAGACGGGGAGCTGTTTTTT. Translating gives CASSVVKDGELFF.

The J gene is TRBJ1-5, the V gene TRBV27, with D maybe TRBD1 (5 bases). The CDR3 has 15 residues. V lost 6 bases, J lost 4 bases, and 16 bases lay in between. Germline values: CDR1 MNHEY, CDR2 SMNVEV (reference sequence). The CDR3 DNA reads TGTGCCAGCAGCTTGATGGGGACGGCTAATCAGCCCCAGCATTTT. Translation: CASSLMGTANQPQHF.

This chain links TRBV7-6 with TRBJ1-1; possible D gene TRBD1, 5 bases. The CDR3 length is 14 residues. The ends were cut back, 8 bases at V and 1 base at J, with 14 bases in the middle. Germline values: CDR1 SGHVS, CDR2 FNYEAQ. The CDR3 spells CASRGNTGNTEAFF. The CDR3 DNA reads TGTGCCAGCCGTGGGAATACAGGGAACACTGAAGCTTTCTTT.

The V gene is TRBV11-3, the J gene TRBJ1-1; 8 nucleotides align to TRBD1. The CDR3 spans 13 residues. CDR1 and CDR2 from the germline V gene are SGHNT and YENEEA. V gave up 5 bases and J gave up 11 bases; unmatched junction bases: 10. CDR3 region: CASSRTGWDLAFF. CDR3 nucleotides: TGTGCCAGCAGCCGGACAGGGTGGGACTTGGCTTTCTTT.

CDR3 nucleotides: TGCGCCAGCAGTAATGGCGGACACTACGAGCAGTACTTC. Protein sequence: CASSNGGHYEQYF. The gene calls are TRBV5-1 and TRBJ2-7; TRBD1 is a possible D gene (5 bases). CDR1 is SGHRS and CDR2 is YFSETQ in the germline V gene. Deletions cut 5 bases from V and 3 bases from J, with 12 bases between. The CDR3 totals 13 residues. Full variable domain (remainder filled in from reference TRBV5-1 and TRBJ2-7): KAGVTQTPRYLIKTRGQQVTLSCSPISGHRSVSWYQQTPGQGLQFLFEYFSETQRNKGNFPGRFSGRQFSNSRSEMNVSTLELGDSALYLCASSNGGHYEQYFGPGTRLTVT.

This clonotype was detected only a few times. The V gene is TRBV5-5, the J gene TRBJ2-5; TRBD2 aligns across 9 bases. In germline, CDR1 is SGHKS, CDR2 YYEKEE (reference sequence). The junction had 3 bases not matched to a gene; V was cut back by 1 base and J by 5 bases. The CDR3 consists of 14 residues. This chain's CDR3 is CASSLIAGVETQYF. CDR3 nucleotides: TGTGCCAGCAGCTTGATAGCGGGAGTGGAGACCCAGTACTTC.

This clonotype was found many times. The rearrangement links TRBV5-1 to TRBJ1-1, with a possible D match to TRBD1 (5 bases). The length of the CDR3 is 13 residues. In germline, CDR1 is SGHRS, CDR2 YFSETQ. Trimming took off 4 bases at V and 3 bases at J, with 10 bases between the two ends. CDR3 nucleotide sequence: TGCGCCAGCAGCAGGGAAGGGGACACTGAAGCTTTCTTT. This gives the protein CASSREGDTEAFF.

V usage is TRBV10-1 and J usage is TRBJ2-2; 9 nucleotides line up with TRBD2. CDR1 WNHNN and CDR2 SYGVQD come from the germline V gene (reference sequence). This CDR3 is built from 14 residues. J lost 5 bases, V lost 4 bases, and 2 bases had no gene match. In nucleotides, the CDR3 is TGCGCCAGCAGTGTCCTAGCGGGGACCGGGGAGCTGTTTTTT. This sequence encodes CASSVLAGTGELFF.

This rearrangement joins TRBV3-1 to TRBJ2-6; no firm D call. This CDR3 region has 15 residues. With 3 bases removed from V and 3 bases from J, the gap between germline ends came to 9 bases. Germline CDR1 reads LGHDT; CDR2 reads YNNKEL (reference sequence). The chain's CDR3 is CASSHRRNGANVLTF. In DNA, the CDR3 is TGTGCCAGCAGCCATAGAAGGAATGGGGCCAACGTCCTGACTTTC.

This clonotype has just one count. This sequence may be a read error, since a much larger clone differs from it by one base. The chain joins TRBV29-1 to TRBJ1-1; 7 bases match TRBD1. Trimming at V came to 3 bases and at J to 4 bases, leaving 8 bases not matched to a gene. Germline V gene sequence: CDR1 SQVTM, CDR2 ANQGSEA. CDR3 length equals 14 residues. The CDR3 protein is CSVDSRRGTTEAFF. In nucleotides, the CDR3 is TGCAGCGTTGACAGCCGCAGGGGGACCACTGAAGCTTTCTTT.

This clonotype has at least ten counts. V usage is TRBV27 and J usage is TRBJ1-1; D uncertain. This CDR3 region has 12 residues. Germline V gene data show CDR1 as MNHEY and CDR2 as SMNVEV (reference sequence). V lost 8 bases, J lost 3 bases, and 10 bases lay in between. In nucleotides, the CDR3 is TGTGCCAGCTCCTCCGGGGACACTGAAGCTTTCTTT. Its translation: CASSSGDTEAFF.

This clonotype was counted a few times. V and J are TRBV6-6 and TRBJ1-5; TRBD1 might be the D (5 bases). Germline values: CDR1 MNHNY, CDR2 SVGAGI (reference sequence). The CDR3 loop spans 14 amino acids. The V and J ends lost 7 bases and 2 bases respectively, with 12 bases between them. CDR3 coding DNA: TGTGCCAGCAAAGGGCAGGGAGGCAATCAGCCCCAGCATTTT. Protein sequence: CASKGQGGNQPQHF.

The gene calls are TRBV3-1 and TRBJ1-5; unclear D gene. CDR3 length: 13 residues. From germline, CDR1 is LGHDT and CDR2 YNNKEL (reference sequence). V was clipped by 2 bases and J by 1 base, with 3 bases between them. The CDR3 nucleotides read TGTGCCAGCAGCCAAAGCAGCAATCAGCCCCAGCATTTT. Protein: CASSQSSNQPQHF.

CDR3 coding DNA: TGTGCCAGCAGCTTGGGTCGACTAGCAGCCGACACAGATACGCAGTATTTT. Translated, it gives CASSLGRLAADTDTQYF. This chain joins TRBV5-4 and TRBJ2-3; 7 nucleotides match TRBD2. The CDR3 has 17 residues. Germline loops: CDR1 SGHNT, CDR2 YYREEE (reference sequence). V was clipped by 0 bases and J by 2 bases; unmatched bases: 9.